This TCR beta chain was sequenced in a study of CD8+ T cells in alopecia areata. Study information: Tofacitinib administration to treated patients was oral, at 5 to 10 mg twice daily.

Study-wide results and limits: It was lesional scalp, especially alopecia totalis/universalis, that showed higher clonality than normal scalp.

Sequencing templates came from extracted RNA that was reverse transcribed into cDNA. Libraries were prepared by immunoSEQ multiplex PCR; TCRdb keeps only in-frame clonotypes and omits some of them. The sample includes about 220,000 clones, more than 45% seen only once; the top ten take around 1.4%. As for treatment: oral pan-JAK inhibitor, 5-10 mg twice daily. This clone appeared a few times. What it binds is not known. Trimming cost V 3 bases and J 3 bases, with 8 bases left between them. This CDR3 is built from 13 residues. The chain recombines TRBV23-1 with TRBJ1-2; D not certain. Being an ORF, TRBV23-1 has a function that is uncertain. Material: CD4+ T cells sorted from blood, obtained at week 4, from a patient treated with tofacitinib. The clonotype comes from a human donor with alopecia areata. The CDR3 protein is CASSQGLDYGYTF. The CDR3 nucleotides are TGCGCCAGCAGTCAGGGGTTGGACTATGGCTACACCTTC.